These 13 T cell receptor beta chains share one sample of origin, sequenced in a study of blood T cell repertoires in COVID-19. Here immunoSEQ multiplex PCR was the method, and the copy in TCRdb shows in-frame clones only, minus some. The data hold some 30,000 clones, with about 90% observed a single time. The source material was peripheral blood. The receptor set was obtained from a human donor in a cohort sampled during active COVID-19.

This clone was seen only a few times. V and J are TRBV7-2 and TRBJ2-7; a weak D match, TRBD1 (5 bases). The CDR3 covers 16 residues. CDR1 is SGHTA, CDR2 FQGNSA, per germline. V was cut by 0 bases and J by 6 bases, with 18 bases left in between. CDR3 coding DNA: TGTGCCAGCAGCTTAGCGAGTCAGGGTAGATCGGGCGAGCAGTACTTC. This gives the protein CASSLASQGRSGEQYF. The variable domain in full, completed from reference TRBV7-2 and TRBJ2-7, reads GAGVSQSPSNKVTEKGKDVELRCDPISGHTALYWYRQSLGQGLEFLIYFQGNSAPDKSGLPSDRFSAERTGGSVSTLTIQRTQQEDSAVYLCASSLASQGRSGEQYFGPGTRLTVT.

The rearrangement joins TRBV4-3 to TRBJ2-7; D is possibly TRBD2 (6 bases). V lost 0 bases and J lost 3, with 9 bases in between. The length of the CDR3 is 14 residues. Germline-derived CDR1 and CDR2 are LGHNA and YSLEER. CDR3 region: CASSQEEGHYEQYF. As DNA, the CDR3 is TGCGCCAGCAGCCAAGAGGAGGGCCACTACGAGCAGTACTTC.

This sequence joins TRBV19 and TRBJ2-4, with 8 positions matching TRBD2. The CDR3 covers 14 residues. The V gene's germline CDR1 is LNHDA and CDR2 SQIVND (reference sequence). The ends lost 6 bases at V and 7 bases at J; junction bases unmatched: 8. CDR3 sequence reads: CASRPGLDMNIQYF. The CDR3 coding sequence is TGTGCCAGTAGGCCGGGACTAGATATGAACATTCAGTACTTC.

This chain uses TRBV5-4 with TRBJ1-2; D is unresolved. The V gene's germline CDR1 is SGHNT and CDR2 YYREEE (reference sequence). The CDR3 spans 13 residues. V lost 2 bases to trimming and J lost 1 base, with 6 bases between them. CDR3 bases: TGTGCCAGCAGCTTACCAGGTAACTATGGCTACACCTTC. The encoded protein is CASSLPGNYGYTF.

The J gene is TRBJ2-7, the V gene TRBV5-4; D might be TRBD1 (6 bases). The germline CDR1 and CDR2 sequences are SGHNT and YYREEE (reference sequence). Deletions cut 0 bases from V and 3 bases from J, with 10 bases between. This CDR3 spans 14 amino acids. The CDR3 DNA reads as TGTGCCAGCAGCTTGGGGGGGCGTCTCTACGAGCAGTACTTC. This encodes CASSLGGRLYEQYF.

The chain recombines TRBV11-2 with TRBJ2-5; 7 bases match TRBD1. From germline, CDR1 is SGHAT and CDR2 FQNNGV. The CDR3 extends over 15 amino acids. Trimming at V came to 1 base and at J to 4 bases, leaving 6 bases not matched to a gene. DNA of the CDR3: TGTGCCAGCAGCTTAGCTCAGGGGGTAGGAGAGACCCAGTACTTC. Translating it yields CASSLAQGVGETQYF. The full variable domain, in which reference TRBV11-2 and TRBJ2-5 provide the parts outside the CDR3, is EAGVAQSPRYKIIEKRQSVAFWCNPISGHATLYWYQQILGQGPKLLIQFQNNGVVDDSQLPKDRFSAERLKGVDSTLKIQPAKLEDSAVYLCASSLAQGVGETQYFGPGTRLLVL.

The chain is built from TRBV18 and TRBJ2-2, with D tentatively TRBD1 (5 bases). The CDR3 is made up of 13 amino acids. Germline-derived CDR1 and CDR2 are KGHSH and LQKENI. The V end was cut by 6 bases, the J end by 3 bases, with 8 bases between. CDR3 coding DNA: TGTGCCAGCTCTGACAGAGACACCGGGGAGCTGTTTTTT. Its protein product is CASSDRDTGELFF.

J is TRBJ1-5 and V is TRBV10-3; no clear D. This CDR3 has 15 residues. In germline, CDR1 is ENHRY, CDR2 SYGVKD. Trimming pared 0 bases from V and 1 base from J, leaving 7 bases between. The CDR3 is CAISESVQSNQPQHF. In DNA, the CDR3 is TGTGCCATCAGTGAGTCTGTACAGAGCAATCAGCCCCAGCATTTT.

J is TRBJ1-2 and V is TRBV6-5; 7 bases agree with TRBD1. The CDR3 contains 15 residues. Trimming cost V 6 bases and J 2 bases; bases outside gene matches: 9. The germline V gene has CDR1 MNHEY and CDR2 SVGAGI. In nucleotides, the CDR3 is TGTGCCAGCAGAGCCTGGGGACAGAGAAACTATGGCTACACCTTC. Translation: CASRAWGQRNYGYTF.

This sequence joins TRBV5-1 and TRBJ2-7, with 12 bases fitting TRBD1. The V segment lost 2 bases and the J segment 5 bases; nucleotides outside the gene matches: 2. Germline V gene lookup returns CDR1 SGHRS and CDR2 YFSETQ. The CDR3 length is 14 residues. This CDR3 is CASSFGTGGNEQYF. In nucleotides, the CDR3 is TGCGCCAGCAGCTTCGGGACAGGGGGCAACGAGCAGTACTTC.

This chain links TRBV29-1 with TRBJ2-5; D is unclear. The V end was cut by 7 bases, the J end by 5 bases, with 8 bases between. Germline loops: CDR1 SQVTM, CDR2 ANQGSEA. There are 10 residues in the CDR3. The CDR3 spells CSGSVETQYF. The CDR3 nucleotides are TGCAGCGGGAGCGTTGAGACCCAGTACTTC.

The table lists this clone with a count of one. The V gene is TRBV7-2, the J gene TRBJ2-7, with D perhaps matching TRBD2 (7 bases). V dropped 1 base and J dropped 6 bases, with 16 bases sitting between them. Germline-derived CDR1 and CDR2 are SGHTA and FQGNSA. The CDR3 runs to 15 residues. CDR3 DNA: TGTGCCAGCAGCTTAGGGACGGGGGGCCAGGCCGAGCAGTACTTC. Translated, it gives CASSLGTGGQAEQYF.

The genes are TRBV6-1 and TRBJ1-3; D is uncertain. Germline V gene lookup returns CDR1 MNHNS and CDR2 SASEGT. V shed 0 bases and J shed 3 bases, with 9 bases lying between them. The length of the CDR3 is 15 residues. The CDR3 sequence is CASSEAAGFGNTIYF. DNA for the CDR3: TGTGCCAGCAGTGAAGCCGCGGGATTTGGAAACACCATATATTTT.